The sample holds a few counts of the clone carrying this T cell receptor beta chain. Germline lookup yields CDR1 SGDLS and CDR2 YYNGEE. Trimming removed 3 bases from V and 8 bases from J; junction bases left unmatched: 8. The CDR3 contains 15 residues. These data belong to a study of blood T cell repertoires in COVID-19. Study-level information: Material from acute and convalescent COVID-19 was sourced from the United States, Italy and Spain. Nucleic acid was either cDNA or gDNA, and it came from T cells, B-cell-depleted T cells, or PBMCs.

Participants, about 18 to 90 years old, spanned more than 20 US areas. The data were produced by immunoSEQ multiplex PCR, yet TCRdb's version contains in-frame clones alone and is incomplete. In the table there are 110,000 to 150,000 clones, around 82% of which are singletons. This clonotype was obtained from a man aged 40-49 years with acute COVID-19. The sequencing sample was made of PBMCs or T cells enriched from blood (not recorded which). This chain joins TRBV9 and TRBJ2-1; TRBD1 agrees at 10 bases. The CDR3 sequence is CASSGRGTGAHEQFF. CDR3 sequence (DNA): TGTGCCAGCAGCGGACGAGGGACAGGGGCCCATGAGCAGTTCTTC.